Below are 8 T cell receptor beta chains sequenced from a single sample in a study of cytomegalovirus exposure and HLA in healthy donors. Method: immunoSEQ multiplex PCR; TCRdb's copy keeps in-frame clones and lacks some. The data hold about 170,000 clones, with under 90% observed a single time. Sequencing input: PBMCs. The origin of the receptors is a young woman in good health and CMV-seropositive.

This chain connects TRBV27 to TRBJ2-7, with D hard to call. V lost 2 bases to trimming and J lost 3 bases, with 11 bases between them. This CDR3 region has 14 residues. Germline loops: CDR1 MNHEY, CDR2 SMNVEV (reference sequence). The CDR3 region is CASSLNSPGYEQYF. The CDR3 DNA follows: TGTGCCAGCAGTTTAAACTCTCCAGGCTACGAGCAGTACTTC.

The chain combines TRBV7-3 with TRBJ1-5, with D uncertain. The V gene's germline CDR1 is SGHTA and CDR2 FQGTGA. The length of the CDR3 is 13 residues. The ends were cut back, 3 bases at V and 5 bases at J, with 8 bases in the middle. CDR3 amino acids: CASSLERDQPQHF. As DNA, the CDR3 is TGTGCCAGCAGCTTGGAGCGGGATCAGCCCCAGCATTTT.

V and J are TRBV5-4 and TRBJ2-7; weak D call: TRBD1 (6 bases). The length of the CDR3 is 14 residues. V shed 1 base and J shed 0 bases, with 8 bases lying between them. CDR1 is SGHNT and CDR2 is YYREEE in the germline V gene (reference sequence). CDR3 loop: CASSLRTASYEQYF. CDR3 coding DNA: TGTGCCAGCAGCTTGAGGACAGCCTCCTACGAGCAGTACTTC.

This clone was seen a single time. The CDR3 region has the DNA TGTGCCAGCAGCCCACCGGGACAGGGGGGCTTGTTGTATGGCTACACCTTC. It encodes CASSPPGQGGLLYGYTF. The chain combines TRBV28 with TRBJ1-2, with TRBD1 identical over 11 bases. Germline V gene lookup returns CDR1 MDHEN and CDR2 SYDVKM. The CDR3 loop spans 17 amino acids. V lost 6 bases, J lost 5 bases, and 14 bases stayed unmatched.

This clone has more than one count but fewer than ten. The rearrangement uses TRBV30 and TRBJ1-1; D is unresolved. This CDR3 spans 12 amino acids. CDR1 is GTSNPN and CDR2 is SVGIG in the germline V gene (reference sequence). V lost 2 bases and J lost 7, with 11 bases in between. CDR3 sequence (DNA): TGTGCCTGGAGTCCTACGGCGGTTGAAGCTTTCTTT. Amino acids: CAWSPTAVEAFF.

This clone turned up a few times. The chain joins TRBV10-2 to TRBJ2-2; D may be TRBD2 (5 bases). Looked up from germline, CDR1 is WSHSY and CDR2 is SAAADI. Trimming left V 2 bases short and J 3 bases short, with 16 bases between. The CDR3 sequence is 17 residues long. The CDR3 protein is CASSEGSSPSHTGELFF. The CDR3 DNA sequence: TGCGCCAGCAGTGAGGGGAGCAGCCCCTCCCACACCGGGGAGCTGTTTTTT.

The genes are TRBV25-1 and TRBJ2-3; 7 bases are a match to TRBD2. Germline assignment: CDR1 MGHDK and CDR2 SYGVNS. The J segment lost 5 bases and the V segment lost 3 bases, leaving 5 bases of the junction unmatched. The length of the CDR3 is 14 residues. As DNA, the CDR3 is TGTGCCAGCAGTGAGAGCGGGAATAAAGATACGCAGTATTTT. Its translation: CASSESGNKDTQYF. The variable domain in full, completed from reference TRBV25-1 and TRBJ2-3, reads EADIYQTPRYLVIGTGKKITLECSQTMGHDKMYWYQQDPGMELHLIHYSYGVNSTEKGDLSSESTVSRIRTEHFPLTLESARPSHTSQYLCASSESGNKDTQYFGPGTRLTVL.

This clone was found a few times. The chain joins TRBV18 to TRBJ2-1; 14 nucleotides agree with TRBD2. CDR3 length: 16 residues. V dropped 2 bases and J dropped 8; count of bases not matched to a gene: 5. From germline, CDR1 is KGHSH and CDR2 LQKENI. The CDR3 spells CASSPGTSGSRYEQFF. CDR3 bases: TGTGCCAGCTCACCAGGGACTAGCGGGAGTAGATATGAGCAGTTCTTC.